This T cell receptor (beta chain) comes out of a study of cytomegalovirus exposure and HLA in healthy donors. Study-wide results and limits: By a later analysis, the bulk of CMV-associated TCR beta chains appeared HLA-restricted.

This clone was recorded once. Its antigen is not known. This PCR relied on a set of 60 Vbeta primers and 13 Jbeta primers. Produced via immunoSEQ multiplex PCR; TCRdb's table is partial and in-frame only. The table has around 67,000 clones, roughly 66% seen once; the top ten hold approximately 3%. Those who donated were healthy bone marrow donors. This receptor was taken from a woman in her fifties or sixties in good health and CMV-seronegative. Sequencing was done on a sample of PBMCs.

In nucleotides, the CDR3 is TGTGCCAGCATCCCCGCCCGGGGGGGAAACAATGAGCAGTTCTTC. Translated, it gives CASIPARGGNNEQFF. The rearrangement links TRBV6-6 to TRBJ2-1, with TRBD2 matching 8 bases. Per the germline V gene, CDR1 is MNHNY and CDR2 is SVGAGI (reference sequence). The ends lost 7 bases at V and 5 bases at J; junction bases unmatched: 10. This CDR3 has 15 amino acids.